This TCR beta chain stems from a study of blood T cell repertoires in COVID-19. Study as a whole: T cells, B-cell-depleted T cells, or PBMCs supplied cDNA or gDNA.

The CDR3 is 15 amino acids. CDR1 KGHSH and CDR2 LQKENI come from the germline V gene. The V and J ends lost 6 bases and 5 bases, in that order; junction bases with no gene match: 12. This table comes from immunoSEQ multiplex PCR, and its TCRdb copy is limited to in-frame clones, with some not included. Among 250,000 to 300,000 clones listed, around 89% were seen once. The chain combines TRBV18 with TRBJ1-1; 7 bases line up with TRBD1. Sequences were obtained from peripheral blood. The sequence was obtained from a woman aged 40 to 50 with acute or convalescent COVID-19. The CDR3 bases are TGTGCCAGCTCGGGCAGGGGCGACAGGGAGACTGAAGCTTTCTTT. Its translation is CASSGRGDRETEAFF.